This TCR beta chain was captured in a study of T cell repertoires in cytomegalovirus infection. At the level of the study: Recently identified HLA-C-restricted CMV epitopes were used, and well-studied HLA-B-restricted CMV epitopes were used as well.

TCRdb fed the reads into MiXCR, producing one record per CDR3 protein. The sample yields a few hundred thousand distinct CDR3 sequences, 35% to 50% seen once. Concerning this clonotype itself: The antigen is unknown.

The ends were cut back, 6 bases at V and 3 bases at J, with 18 bases in the middle. CDR3 length: 16 amino acids. Germline V lookup: CDR1 SGHRS, CDR2 YFSETQ. The source material was cultured PBMCs, sampled from culture after CMV antigen stimulation. The chain links TRBV5-1 to TRBJ2-2; D might be TRBD1 (5 bases). This clonotype was sampled from a human donor in good health (CMV status not recorded). Some clones in this sample may be carry-over from other donors' samples. The CDR3 reads CASKPPGLGYTGELFF. DNA of the CDR3: TGCGCCAGCAAACCCCCAGGGTTGGGATACACCGGGGAGCTGTTTTTT.